This T cell receptor (beta chain) was obtained from a study of blood T cells in healthy people across ages. Study results and caveats: Using unsorted PBMCs precluded a conclusive naive versus antigen-experienced comparison.

Next came a second PCR, run for about 7 to 12 cycles, which used a sample-barcoded 5' primer along with a J-beta primer mix. MiXCR, run by TCRdb on the 5' RACE reads, gives a single entry per CDR3 protein. The sample shows roughly 1,500,000 distinct CDR3 sequences, roughly a third of them seen only once. The germline gives CDR1 MNHEY, CDR2 SVGAGI. The germline V and J ends were trimmed by 2 bases and 1 base, with 11 bases remaining between them. The CDR3 sequence is 15 residues long. This clonotype was detected a few times. Its matching antigen is unknown. V usage is TRBV6-5 and J usage is TRBJ1-1, with a tentative D call TRBD1 (5 bases). Input material: blood. This TCR was recovered from a woman aged 30 to 39 in good health. The CDR3 protein is CASSYRQGENTEAFF. CDR3 nucleotides: TGTGCCAGCAGTTACAGGCAGGGAGAGAACACTGAAGCTTTCTTT.